This passage covers 7 T cell receptor beta chains from one sample sequenced in a study of OX40 agonist ivuxolimab in advanced cancers. Profiling relied on immunoSEQ multiplex PCR, and the TCRdb table lists in-frame clones only, not all of them. The top ten hold approximately 6.5% of the sample, which has some 50,000 clones, 81% seen once. The input for sequencing was CD4+ or CD8+ T cells sorted from blood, taken in a trial of the OX40 agonist ivuxolimab. These receptors all come from an adult with an advanced solid tumor such as melanoma, head and neck, liver or kidney cancer.

The table lists this clone with a count of one. This chain uses TRBV29-1 with TRBJ2-1, with TRBD2 matching over 11 bases. The V gene's germline CDR1 is SQVTM and CDR2 ANQGSEA. The CDR3 is made up of 19 amino acids. V shed 5 bases and J 2 bases; nucleotides not matched to a gene: 17. The CDR3 sequence is CSVRGGDLLAGGPYNEQFF. The DNA for the CDR3 is TGCAGCGTTCGGGGGGGGGATCTCCTAGCGGGAGGCCCCTACAATGAGCAGTTCTTC.

The rearrangement joins TRBV4-3 to TRBJ1-3, with unresolved D. V dropped 4 bases and J dropped 2 bases, with 6 bases sitting between them. This CDR3 comprises 13 residues. CDR1 LGHNA and CDR2 YSLEER come from the germline V gene. CDR3 loop: CASSPTTGNTIYF. CDR3 nucleotides: TGCGCCAGCAGCCCTACTACTGGAAACACCATATATTTT.

This clone was recorded a few times. The V call is TRBV27, the J call TRBJ2-1; D is uncertain. This CDR3 is 12 amino acids long. The germline V and J ends were trimmed by 8 bases and 4 bases, with 9 bases remaining between them. The germline V gene encodes CDR1 MNHEY and CDR2 SMNVEV (reference sequence). The CDR3 loop reads CASLGVYNEQFF. The DNA for the CDR3 is TGTGCCAGCCTAGGAGTTTACAATGAGCAGTTCTTC.

V usage is TRBV6-5 and J usage is TRBJ2-1; 7 bases agree with TRBD1. V shed 5 bases, J shed 1 base, and the junction held 5 bases outside the gene matches. Germline V CDR1 and CDR2: MNHEY, SVGAGI. The CDR3 length is 15 residues. CDR3 region: CASSLSGQSYNEQFF. The CDR3 coding sequence is TGTGCCAGCAGTCTATCGGGACAGTCCTACAATGAGCAGTTCTTC.

The CDR3 sequence: CASSYEVNYGYTF. DNA for the CDR3: TGTGCCAGCAGTTACGAGGTTAACTATGGCTACACCTTC. The chain has TRBV6-6 and TRBJ1-2, with D unresolved. The germline V gene encodes CDR1 MNHNY and CDR2 SVGAGI (reference sequence). The CDR3 covers 13 residues. V was pared by 2 bases and J by 1 base, with 5 bases between.

The rearrangement uses TRBV5-5 and TRBJ1-2; TRBD1 agrees at 11 bases. Germline CDR1 SGHKS, CDR2 YYEKEE (reference sequence). The V segment lost 2 bases and the J segment 7 bases; nucleotides outside the gene matches: 10. This CDR3 region has 16 residues. As DNA, the CDR3 is TGTGCCAGCAGCTTCGGACAGGGGGCCTTTGACGGTGGCTACACCTTC. Its translation is CASSFGQGAFDGGYTF.

The V call is TRBV14, the J call TRBJ2-1, with TRBD1 matching 9 bases. V trimming: 5 bases; J trimming: 12 bases; junction bases outside the gene matches: 5. This CDR3 has 12 residues. The germline gives CDR1 SGHDN, CDR2 FVKESK. CDR3 in amino acids: CASSEQGARQFF. The CDR3 region has the DNA TGTGCCAGCAGCGAACAGGGGGCGAGGCAGTTCTTC.